These 23 T cell receptor beta chains share one sample of origin, sequenced in a study of neurological immune-mediated disorders. TCRdb redid the calling of the 5' RACE reads with MiXCR, one entry per CDR3 protein. The repertoire holds tens of thousands of distinct CDR3 sequences, with roughly 5% as singletons. The material sequenced was PBMCs. Receptors originate from a man aged 18 to 30 with multiple sclerosis.

This clonotype was recorded many times. J is TRBJ2-7 and V is TRBV20-1, with 7 positions matching TRBD1. The V and J ends lost 6 bases and 6 bases, in that order; junction bases with no gene match: 14. The CDR3 sequence is 14 residues long. In germline, CDR1 is DFQATT, CDR2 SNEGSKA (reference sequence). CDR3 in amino acids: CSAQNGQVIGEQYF. In nucleotides, the CDR3 is TGCAGTGCCCAAAATGGACAGGTGATCGGCGAGCAGTACTTC.

This clonotype was counted ten times or more. The CDR3 region is CASSLRPIGAATPEAFF. In DNA form, the CDR3 reads TGTGCCAGCAGCCTAAGGCCCATTGGGGCCGCCACCCCTGAAGCTTTCTTT. The chain combines TRBV3-1 with TRBJ1-1, with a tentative D call TRBD1 (5 bases). The length of the CDR3 is 17 residues. Trimming left V 4 bases short and J 6 bases short, with 24 bases between. Germline CDR1 reads LGHDT; CDR2 reads YNNKEL (reference sequence).

This clonotype was observed many times. The chain recombines TRBV12-3 or TRBV12-4 with TRBJ2-2, with D perhaps given as TRBD1 or TRBD2 (5 bases each). The ends were cut back, 7 bases at V and 7 bases at J, with 16 bases in the middle. This CDR3 comprises 14 residues. CDR3 nucleotides: TGTGCCAGCATTCGGGGCAGCATCGGCGGGGAGCTGTTTTTT. This codes for CASIRGSIGGELFF.

This clonotype was seen repeatedly, ten times or more. The CDR3 spells CASSLIQGKELFF. The DNA of the CDR3 is TGTGCCAGCAGCTTAATACAGGGAAAGGAGCTGTTTTTT. The chain recombines TRBV7-2 with TRBJ2-2, with D tentatively TRBD1 (6 bases). Per the germline V gene, CDR1 is SGHTA and CDR2 is FQGNSA. The V and J ends lost 2 bases and 10 bases respectively, with 11 bases between them. The CDR3 has 13 residues.

This clonotype was picked up many times. This chain joins TRBV5-1 and TRBJ2-2, with no clear D. The CDR3 runs 14 residues. Trimming cost V 0 bases and J 0 bases, with 3 bases left between them. Germline V gives CDR1 SGHRS, CDR2 YFSETQ. The CDR3 here is CASSLVANTGELFF. The CDR3 DNA sequence: TGCGCCAGCAGCTTGGTAGCGAACACCGGGGAGCTGTTTTTT. Full variable domain (outside the CDR3, taken from reference TRBV5-1 and TRBJ2-2): KAGVTQTPRYLIKTRGQQVTLSCSPISGHRSVSWYQQTPGQGLQFLFEYFSETQRNKGNFPGRFSGRQFSNSRSEMNVSTLELGDSALYLCASSLVANTGELFFGEGSRLTVL.

This clonotype has at least ten counts. This chain links TRBV10-2 with TRBJ1-1; no firm D call. This CDR3 spans 12 amino acids. The V end lost 5 bases, the J end lost 7 bases, and 11 bases lay between the germline ends. Germline assignment: CDR1 WSHSY and CDR2 SAAADI. The CDR3 here is CASSRLKDEAFF. Written as DNA, the CDR3 is TGCGCCAGCAGTCGACTGAAAGATGAAGCTTTCTTT.

The chain combines TRBV19 with TRBJ1-1; possible D gene TRBD1, 6 bases. The CDR3 runs 17 residues. Per germline, CDR1 LNHDA and CDR2 SQIVND (reference sequence). Trimming pared 7 bases from V and 1 base from J, leaving 22 bases between. This CDR3 reads CASNMPRDTGGNTEAFF. For the CDR3, the DNA is TGTGCCAGTAATATGCCCCGGGACACCGGTGGGAACACTGAAGCTTTCTTT.

The chain couples TRBV18 to TRBJ1-1; D unresolved. The CDR3 extends over 14 amino acids. Per the germline V gene, CDR1 is KGHSH and CDR2 is LQKENI. Trimming took 0 bases from V and 3 from J, leaving 8 bases between them. The DNA of the CDR3 is TGTGCCAGCTCACCACCGGGAGTGGACACTGAAGCTTTCTTT. It yields the protein CASSPPGVDTEAFF.

This clonotype was picked up a small number of times. A clone one base away is much larger, so this may be a read error. The V call is TRBV5-4, the J call TRBJ2-7, with D perhaps TRBD1 or TRBD2 (5 bases each). The CDR3 covers 13 residues. The V end was cut by 4 bases, the J end by 7 bases, with 15 bases between. Germline lookup yields CDR1 SGHNT and CDR2 YYREEE (reference sequence). CDR3 coding DNA: TGTGCCAGCAGCGGCCAAGGGACGGAAGAGCAGTACTTC. This gives the protein CASSGQGTEEQYF. Supplemented by reference TRBV5-4 and TRBJ2-7, the full variable domain reads ETGVTQSPTHLIKTRGQQVTLRCSSQSGHNTVSWYQQALGQGPQFIFQYYREEENGRGNFPPRFSGLQFPNYSSELNVNALELDDSALYLCASSGQGTEEQYFGPGTRLTVT.

This clonotype was counted many times. This chain uses TRBV3-1 with TRBJ2-7, with 8 positions matching TRBD2. Trimming cost V 1 base and J 4 bases; bases outside gene matches: 6. CDR1 is LGHDT and CDR2 is YNNKEL in the germline V gene (reference sequence). This CDR3 is 15 amino acids long. This CDR3 reads CASSQAGTRRYEQYF. The CDR3 DNA reads as TGTGCCAGCAGCCAAGCCGGGACTAGGCGATACGAGCAGTACTTC.

At least ten counts were recorded for this clonotype. This chain links TRBV12-3 or TRBV12-4 with TRBJ1-1; D call uncertain. The V end lost 6 bases, the J end lost 1 base, and 3 bases lay between the germline ends. The CDR3 is made up of 11 amino acids. The CDR3 spells CASRRNTEAFF. The CDR3, as DNA: TGTGCCAGCAGGAGGAACACTGAAGCTTTCTTT.

This clonotype has ten or more counts. This chain links TRBV20-1 with TRBJ2-7; D uncertain. The CDR3 covers 12 residues. The germline CDR1 and CDR2 sequences are DFQATT and SNEGSKA (reference sequence). Trimming stripped 5 bases from V and 0 bases from J, with 8 bases between. CDR3 region: CSASRHSYEQYF. CDR3 in DNA: TGCAGTGCTTCTAGGCACTCCTACGAGCAGTACTTC.

This clonotype was observed many times. The chain links TRBV5-1 to TRBJ2-7, with D uncertain. This CDR3 is built from 14 residues. V lost 2 bases, J lost 2 bases, and 11 bases lay in between. The germline CDR1 and CDR2 sequences are SGHRS and YFSETQ. The DNA of the CDR3 is TGCGCCAGCAGCTTCCCCTCCTCAACCTACGAGCAGTACTTC. It specifies CASSFPSSTYEQYF.

For this clonotype: A junction boundary mismatches the germline segment, possibly from a read error. The chain combines TRBV12-3 or TRBV12-4 with TRBJ1-5; D unclear. The CDR3 loop spans 15 amino acids. The CDR3 region has the DNA TGTGCCAGCGTCGAGCCTTTCCCCCGAAGTTTTCCCCAGAATTTT. It codes for CASVEPFPRSFPQNF.

This clonotype was seen repeatedly, ten times or more. The chain joins TRBV6-1 to TRBJ2-3, with 9 bases lining up with TRBD2. This CDR3 contains 14 residues. Germline V CDR1 and CDR2: MNHNS, SASEGT. V lost 4 bases and J lost 8; bases outside the gene matches: 7. This CDR3 reads CASSATSGLFTQYF. The CDR3 region has the DNA TGTGCCAGCAGTGCGACTAGCGGATTGTTTACGCAGTATTTT.

This clonotype was found many times. The chain recombines TRBV29-1 with TRBJ1-1, with D maybe TRBD1 (5 bases). The germline V gene encodes CDR1 SQVTM and CDR2 ANQGSEA. The CDR3 spans 12 residues. The V end was cut by 5 bases, the J end by 5 bases, with 12 bases between. The CDR3 spells CSVWKGSTEAFF. The CDR3 nucleotides read TGCAGCGTTTGGAAGGGGTCGACTGAAGCTTTCTTT.

This clonotype was recorded at least ten times. The CDR3 here is CSAWGGEENYEQYF. The CDR3 region has the DNA TGCAGTGCTTGGGGGGGGGAGGAGAACTACGAGCAGTACTTC. V and J are TRBV20-1 and TRBJ2-7, with 7 bases fitting TRBD2. V shed 5 bases and J 3 bases; nucleotides not matched to a gene: 10. The germline V gene has CDR1 DFQATT and CDR2 SNEGSKA (reference sequence). The length of the CDR3 is 14 residues.

This clonotype was seen ten or more times. The chain joins TRBV5-1 to TRBJ2-3, with D perhaps TRBD1 (5 bases). Germline V gives CDR1 SGHRS, CDR2 YFSETQ. V was trimmed by 3 bases and J by 6 bases, leaving 11 bases between them. The CDR3 has 13 amino acids. CDR3 sequence: CASSSTHRDTQYF. In DNA form, the CDR3 reads TGCGCCAGCAGCTCAACACACAGGGATACGCAGTATTTT. Full variable domain (missing parts from reference TRBV5-1 and TRBJ2-3): KAGVTQTPRYLIKTRGQQVTLSCSPISGHRSVSWYQQTPGQGLQFLFEYFSETQRNKGNFPGRFSGRQFSNSRSEMNVSTLELGDSALYLCASSSTHRDTQYFGPGTRLTVL.

This clonotype was observed many times. The rearrangement uses TRBV13 and TRBJ2-3; D ambiguous. The V gene's germline CDR1 is PRHDT and CDR2 FYEKMQ (reference sequence). The CDR3 runs 14 residues. Trimming took 5 bases from V and 0 from J, leaving 9 bases between them. The CDR3 DNA reads TGTGCCAGCAGCCCCATCAAGAGCACAGATACGCAGTATTTT. As protein: CASSPIKSTDTQYF.

As to this clonotype: A junction end diverges from the germline sequence, so it may reflect a read error. The chain has TRBV7-2 and TRBJ1-5; D may be TRBD1 (5 bases). From germline, CDR1 is SGHTA and CDR2 FQGNSA. The CDR3 has 19 amino acids. CDR3 DNA: TGTGCCAGCAGCCCATGGGACCTCGGGAGCTTCTTTAGCAATCAGCCCCAGAATTTT. Translation gives CASSPWDLGSFFSNQPQNF.

This clonotype appeared many times. The V and J genes are TRBV20-1 and TRBJ1-4; D gene unclear. Trimming stripped 0 bases from V and 8 bases from J, with 7 bases between. This CDR3 contains 12 residues. Germline V CDR1 and CDR2: DFQATT, SNEGSKA (reference sequence). Here the CDR3 DNA reads TGCAGTGCTAGAGATTTGGACGAAAAACTGTTTTTT. It specifies CSARDLDEKLFF.

This clonotype was counted many times. This rearrangement joins TRBV10-2 to TRBJ2-7, with 12 positions matching TRBD2. The CDR3 contains 14 residues. With 6 bases clipped from V and 4 bases from J, the junction kept 4 bases outside the gene matches. Per the germline V gene, CDR1 is WSHSY and CDR2 is SAAADI. The chain's CDR3 is CASSLGLAGYEQYF. CDR3 sequence (DNA): TGCGCCAGCAGCCTGGGACTAGCGGGTTACGAGCAGTACTTC.

This clonotype was counted ten times or more. The CDR3 DNA sequence: TGCGCCAGCAGCCTCGACAGTAGCTCCTACGAGCAGTACTTC. It codes for CASSLDSSSYEQYF. V and J are TRBV5-1 and TRBJ2-7; tentatively, D is TRBD1 (5 bases). The V gene's germline CDR1 is SGHRS and CDR2 YFSETQ. The CDR3 is 14 residues long. Trimming shortened V by 4 bases and J by 0 bases, and 11 bases separated the two germline ends.